Listed below are T cell receptor beta chains from one sample, sequenced in a study of blood T cell repertoires in COVID-19. The method was immunoSEQ multiplex PCR; TCRdb's version includes in-frame clones alone and lacks a portion of them. The table has about 260,000 clones, just under 90% seen once. Sequencing input: peripheral blood. Receptors were obtained from a middle-aged woman with acute or convalescent COVID-19. CDR3s include the opening cysteine and the closing phenylalanine or tryptophan. A D gene is named only where the DNA matches it firmly. Clone size is stated in some rows and not others, as once, few, many or a class when expanded.

J gene: TRBJ2-2; V gene: TRBV5-6; D gene: TRBD1; clone size: .; CDR3 DNA: TGTGCCAGCAGCTTGGCTGTACAGGGGGAGTTCGGGGAGCTGTTTTTT; CDR3 protein: CASSLAVQGEFGELFF
J gene: TRBJ2-3; V gene: TRBV5-1; D gene: .; clone size: .; CDR3 DNA: TGCGCCAGCAGCCGAACGGGACACCGTACTTCGGAGACGCAGTATTTT; CDR3 protein: CASSRTGHRTSETQYF
J gene: TRBJ1-2; V gene: TRBV6-5; D gene: TRBD1; clone size: .; CDR3 DNA: TGTGCCAGCAGTTACCGGGACAGTAACTATGGCTACACCTTC; CDR3 protein: CASSYRDSNYGYTF
J gene: TRBJ1-2; V gene: TRBV29-1; D gene: .; clone size: .; CDR3 DNA: TGCAGCGTTCGGTCGACAGGAGTCTATGGTACAGGTGGCTACACCTTC; CDR3 protein: CSVRSTGVYGTGGYTF
J gene: TRBJ1-2; V gene: TRBV6-5; D gene: TRBD1; clone size: .; CDR3 DNA: TGTGCCAGCTCTCAGGGGGGCGCGACCTTCTATGGCTACACCTTC; CDR3 protein: CASSQGGATFYGYTF
J gene: TRBJ2-3; V gene: TRBV11-2; D gene: .; clone size: few; CDR3 DNA: TGTGCCAGCAGCCCCAGGTCAGCGGTAAATACGCAGTATTTT; CDR3 protein: CASSPRSAVNTQYF
J gene: TRBJ2-3; V gene: TRBV4-1; D gene: .; clone size: few; CDR3 DNA: TGCGCCAGCAGCCAACTATCACAGGGGAGGAGGGTAGATACGCAGTATTTT; CDR3 protein: CASSQLSQGRRVDTQYF
J gene: TRBJ2-1; V gene: TRBV6-6; D gene: .; clone size: .; CDR3 DNA: TGTGCCAGCAGTGAGGCCACCTACAATGAGCAGTTCTTC; CDR3 protein: CASSEATYNEQFF
J gene: TRBJ1-1; V gene: TRBV6-5; D gene: .; clone size: once; CDR3 DNA: TGTGCCAGCAGTTCGGTGAACACTGAAGCTTTCTTT; CDR3 protein: CASSSVNTEAFF
J gene: TRBJ1-2; V gene: TRBV5-8; D gene: TRBD1; clone size: .; CDR3 DNA: TGTGCCAGCAGCGAGACAGGGTCCCGTGGCTACACCTTC; CDR3 protein: CASSETGSRGYTF
J gene: TRBJ2-5; V gene: TRBV10-3; D gene: TRBD2; clone size: .; CDR3 DNA: TGTGCCATCAATTCACCGGGGGGGCCGGGAGAGACCCAGTACTTC; CDR3 protein: CAINSPGGPGETQYF
J gene: TRBJ2-4; V gene: TRBV19; D gene: .; clone size: once; CDR3 DNA: TGTGCCAGTAACGATGGCTCCCCGTCAGGCAAAAACATTCAGTACTTC; CDR3 protein: CASNDGSPSGKNIQYF
J gene: TRBJ1-3; V gene: TRBV24-1; D gene: .; clone size: .; CDR3 DNA: TGTGCCACCAGCCCCCACGGGGGGACTAGCTCTGGAAACACCATATATTTT; CDR3 protein: CATSPHGGTSSGNTIYF
J gene: TRBJ1-1; V gene: TRBV4-1; D gene: .; clone size: .; CDR3 DNA: TGCGCCAGCAGCCGCGAACAGGGTCAGAACACTGAAGCTTTCTTT; CDR3 protein: CASSREQGQNTEAFF
J gene: TRBJ1-2; V gene: TRBV3-1/TRBV3-2; D gene: .; clone size: .; CDR3 DNA: TGTGCCAGCAGCTGGGCTCAAGGCTATGGCTACACCTTC; CDR3 protein: CASSWAQGYGYTF
J gene: TRBJ1-5; V gene: TRBV9; D gene: .; clone size: .; CDR3 DNA: TGTGCCAGCAGCGAGACAGGAATCAATCAGCCCCAGCATTTT; CDR3 protein: CASSETGINQPQHF
J gene: TRBJ1-5; V gene: TRBV7-8; D gene: .; clone size: .; CDR3 DNA: TGTGCCAGCAGCGGGGTCGGAGGTGGCAATCAGCCCCAGCATTTT; CDR3 protein: CASSGVGGGNQPQHF
J gene: TRBJ1-2; V gene: TRBV4-1; D gene: .; clone size: .; CDR3 DNA: TGCGCCAGCAGCCCTGAAGGGGCCAGAGGCTACACCTTC; CDR3 protein: CASSPEGARGYTF
J gene: TRBJ2-5; V gene: TRBV7-9; D gene: TRBD2; clone size: .; CDR3 DNA: TGTGCCAGCAGCTTAGGGGAGGGTTCATGGGAGACCCAGTACTTC; CDR3 protein: CASSLGEGSWETQYF
J gene: TRBJ1-6; V gene: TRBV27; D gene: TRBD1; clone size: .; CDR3 DNA: TGTGCCAGCCGCTTAGGACAGGCGGGGAATTCACCCCTCCACTTT; CDR3 protein: CASRLGQAGNSPLHF
J gene: TRBJ2-1; V gene: TRBV4-1; D gene: TRBD1; clone size: .; CDR3 DNA: TGCGCCAGCAGCCAAGAGGGGCCGGACAGGGGGTACAATGAGCAGTTCTTC; CDR3 protein: CASSQEGPDRGYNEQFF
J gene: TRBJ1-6; V gene: TRBV2; D gene: .; clone size: .; CDR3 DNA: TGTGCCAGCAGACAACAGCCCAATTCACCCCTCCACTTT; CDR3 protein: CASRQQPNSPLHF
J gene: TRBJ1-5; V gene: TRBV10-3; D gene: TRBD1; clone size: once; CDR3 DNA: TGTGCCATCTCACCGGGACAGAGCAATCAGCCCCAGCATTTT; CDR3 protein: CAISPGQSNQPQHF
J gene: TRBJ1-6; V gene: TRBV25-1; D gene: TRBD1; clone size: .; CDR3 DNA: TGTGCCAGCAGGGACAGGGGCCCTTCACCCCTCCACTTT; CDR3 protein: CASRDRGPSPLHF
J gene: TRBJ1-2; V gene: TRBV7-9; D gene: .; clone size: few; CDR3 DNA: TGTGCCAGCAGCTTGCAGAACCGGGACTATGGCTACACCTTC; CDR3 protein: CASSLQNRDYGYTF
J gene: TRBJ2-3; V gene: TRBV5-4; D gene: .; clone size: .; CDR3 DNA: TGTGCCAGCAGCTTGGCCGGGTTAGGCACAGATACGCAGTATTTT; CDR3 protein: CASSLAGLGTDTQYF
J gene: TRBJ2-3; V gene: TRBV19; D gene: TRBD2; clone size: .; CDR3 DNA: TGTGCCAGTAGTAAACGGACCAAAGCGGGAGTACAGTATTTT; CDR3 protein: CASSKRTKAGVQYF
J gene: TRBJ2-3; V gene: TRBV11-2; D gene: TRBD2; clone size: .; CDR3 DNA: TGTGCCAGCAGTCCAGCGGGGAGCACAGATACGCAGTATTTT; CDR3 protein: CASSPAGSTDTQYF
J gene: TRBJ2-1; V gene: TRBV5-1; D gene: TRBD1; clone size: .; CDR3 DNA: TGCGCCAGCAGCAGCGTGGGTGGTGCGGACAGGGTCAATGAGCAGTTCTTC; CDR3 protein: CASSSVGGADRVNEQFF
J gene: TRBJ1-1; V gene: TRBV7-8; D gene: TRBD1; clone size: .; CDR3 DNA: TGTGCCAGCAGCTTAGCGGAAGGGGGCCGTGTAGCTTTCTTT; CDR3 protein: CASSLAEGGRVAFF
J gene: TRBJ1-5; V gene: TRBV19; D gene: .; clone size: .; CDR3 DNA: TGTGCCAGCACTCTCAGGATTAATAGCAATCAGCCCCAGCATTTT; CDR3 protein: CASTLRINSNQPQHF
J gene: TRBJ2-5; V gene: TRBV5-1; D gene: TRBD2; clone size: .; CDR3 DNA: TGCGCCAGCAGCTTGAGCGGGGGAGACCAAGAGACCCAGTACTTC; CDR3 protein: CASSLSGGDQETQYF
J gene: TRBJ1-5; V gene: TRBV19; D gene: TRBD1; clone size: .; CDR3 DNA: TGTGCCAGTGGGCGGGGATCGGACAGGATTGATAGCAATCAGCCCCAGCATTTT; CDR3 protein: CASGRGSDRIDSNQPQHF
J gene: TRBJ1-5; V gene: TRBV29-1; D gene: TRBD1; clone size: .; CDR3 DNA: TGCAGTGCCGGGACAGAGAATCAGCCCCAGCATTTT; CDR3 protein: CSAGTENQPQHF
J gene: TRBJ1-3; V gene: TRBV5-6; D gene: .; clone size: .; CDR3 DNA: TGTGCCAGCAGCTTACGGAGCTCTGGAAACACCATATATTTT; CDR3 protein: CASSLRSSGNTIYF
J gene: TRBJ2-5; V gene: TRBV6-5; D gene: .; clone size: .; CDR3 DNA: TGTGCCAGCGGGAGGGGGGCCGGAATACAAGAGACCCAGTACTTC; CDR3 protein: CASGRGAGIQETQYF
J gene: TRBJ1-1; V gene: TRBV27; D gene: .; clone size: .; CDR3 DNA: TGTGCCAGCAAAATCCGGCTTACATCAGGGAACACTGAAGCTTTCTTT; CDR3 protein: CASKIRLTSGNTEAFF
J gene: TRBJ2-3; V gene: TRBV27; D gene: .; clone size: once; CDR3 DNA: TGTGCCAGCAGTTCCCAGTTTGTCACAGATACGCAGTATTTT; CDR3 protein: CASSSQFVTDTQYF
J gene: TRBJ2-1; V gene: TRBV30; D gene: TRBD2; clone size: .; CDR3 DNA: TGTGCCTGGAGTCTCGGGGGGGCCCCTTACAATGAGCAGTTCTTC; CDR3 protein: CAWSLGGAPYNEQFF
J gene: TRBJ1-2; V gene: TRBV5-1; D gene: .; clone size: once; CDR3 DNA: TGCGCCAGCAGCCCCGGCCAGGGTAGCCCTAACTATGGCTACACCTTC; CDR3 protein: CASSPGQGSPNYGYTF